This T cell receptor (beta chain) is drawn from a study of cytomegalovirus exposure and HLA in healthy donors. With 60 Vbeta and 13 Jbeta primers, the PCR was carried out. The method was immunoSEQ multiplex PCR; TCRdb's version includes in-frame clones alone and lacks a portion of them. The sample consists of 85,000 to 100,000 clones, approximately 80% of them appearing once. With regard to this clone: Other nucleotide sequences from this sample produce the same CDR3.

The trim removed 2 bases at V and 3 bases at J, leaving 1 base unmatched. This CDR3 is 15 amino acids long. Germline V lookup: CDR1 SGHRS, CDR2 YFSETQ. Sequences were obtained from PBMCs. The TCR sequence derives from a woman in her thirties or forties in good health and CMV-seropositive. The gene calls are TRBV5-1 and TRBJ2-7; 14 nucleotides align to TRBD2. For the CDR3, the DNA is TGCGCCAGCAGCTTCGGGACTAGCGGGAGCTACGAGCAGTACTTC. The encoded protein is CASSFGTSGSYEQYF.